Listed below are T cell receptor beta chains from one sample, sequenced in a study of OX40 agonist ivuxolimab in advanced cancers. Here immunoSEQ multiplex PCR was the method, and the copy in TCRdb shows in-frame clones only, minus some. The sample shows about 61,000 clones, 86% of them seen only once. The sequences come from CD4+ or CD8+ T cells sorted from blood, collected in a trial of the OX40 agonist ivuxolimab. These receptors all come from an adult with an advanced solid tumor such as melanoma, head and neck, liver or kidney cancer. Both conserved end residues are part of each CDR3. The D gene is left open where the match is weak. Clone sizes are given selectively: once, few, many, or a class where the clone is expanded.

d_call j_call v_call clone_size cdr3_aa cdr3_nt
TRBD2 TRBJ2-3 TRBV19 - CASSPRTSGTDTQYF TGTGCCAGTAGTCCCCGGACTAGCGGGACAGATACGCAGTATTTT
TRBD1 TRBJ1-2 TRBV16 - CASSQSLTGDIANYGYTF TGTGCCAGCAGCCAATCGTTGACAGGGGACATAGCTAACTATGGCTACACCTTC
- TRBJ1-1 TRBV19 - CASSPGTDREAFF TGTGCCAGTAGCCCCGGGACGGACCGAGAAGCTTTCTTT
- TRBJ2-3 TRBV7-6 - CASSLDPGVGTDTQYF TGTGCCAGCAGCTTAGATCCGGGAGTGGGCACAGATACGCAGTATTTT
TRBD2 TRBJ2-3 TRBV18 few CASSARDYPSTDTQYF TGTGCCAGCTCAGCCCGGGACTACCCTAGCACAGATACGCAGTATTTT
- TRBJ2-1 TRBV5-6 - CASSQVIGQRDNEQFF TGTGCCAGCAGCCAAGTCATCGGGCAGCGGGACAATGAGCAGTTCTTC
- TRBJ2-3 TRBV28 few CASSAAADTQYF TGTGCCAGCAGTGCAGCGGCAGATACGCAGTATTTT
TRBD1 TRBJ1-6 TRBV6-6 few CASRDSNSPLHF TGTGCCAGCCGGGACAGTAATTCACCCCTCCACTTT
TRBD2 TRBJ2-1 TRBV5-6 - CASSVGTSGSYNEQFF TGTGCCAGCAGCGTCGGGACTAGCGGATCCTACAATGAGCAGTTCTTC
TRBD1 TRBJ2-5 TRBV27 once CASSSTGTGGETQYF TGTGCCAGCAGTTCTACCGGGACAGGAGGAGAGACCCAGTACTTC
- TRBJ2-7 TRBV25-1 - CASSKTGQQYF TGTGCCAGCAGTAAGACAGGCCAGCAGTACTTC
- TRBJ1-3 TRBV9 - CASSVGSSGNTIYF TGTGCCAGCAGCGTTGGTAGCTCTGGAAACACCATATATTTT
- TRBJ1-6 TRBV7-7 - CASSPDTEGSPLHF TGTGCCAGCAGCCCGGACACGGAAGGTTCACCCCTCCACTTT
TRBD1 TRBJ2-3 TRBV7-8 - CASSARQGKGDTQYF TGTGCCAGCAGCGCCCGACAGGGGAAGGGGGATACGCAGTATTTT
- TRBJ2-2 TRBV5-1 few CASSPRAGDTGELFF TGCGCCAGCAGCCCTAGGGCCGGGGACACCGGGGAGCTGTTTTTT
- TRBJ2-2 TRBV6-5 - CASKTGLTNTGELFF TGTGCCAGCAAAACGGGACTTACCAACACCGGGGAGCTGTTTTTT
- TRBJ2-3 TRBV6-5 few CASRQLLPDTQYF TGTGCCAGCAGACAGCTGCTCCCAGATACGCAGTATTTT
TRBD1 TRBJ1-2 TRBV27 - CASGSGTAYGYTF TGTGCCAGCGGCTCCGGGACAGCCTATGGCTACACCTTC
- TRBJ1-6 TRBV2 - CASRGILVTNSPLHF TGTGCCAGCAGGGGCATTCTTGTGACAAATTCACCCCTCCACTTT
- TRBJ2-7 TRBV27 - CASSSRDSYEQYF TGTGCCAGCAGTTCCCGGGACTCCTACGAGCAGTACTTC
- TRBJ1-1 TRBV29-1 - CSGASMGRNEAFF TGCAGCGGTGCCAGTATGGGACGGAATGAAGCTTTCTTT
TRBD1 TRBJ1-2 TRBV10-3 - CAIIGQGATAGYTF TGTGCCATCATCGGTCAGGGGGCGACGGCTGGCTACACCTTC
- TRBJ2-5 TRBV5-4 - CASSLEGQTQYF TGTGCCAGCAGCTTGGAGGGCCAGACCCAGTACTTC
- TRBJ2-5 TRBV12-5 - CASGPRGEETQYF TGTGCTAGTGGACCGAGGGGGGAAGAGACCCAGTACTTC
- TRBJ2-2 TRBV7-3 - CASSLMQQGGKTGELFF TGTGCCAGCAGCTTAATGCAACAGGGAGGGAAAACCGGGGAGCTGTTTTTT
TRBD2 TRBJ2-5 TRBV4-1 - CASSPGASGGSRETQYF TGCGCCAGCAGCCCAGGGGCTAGCGGGGGCTCCAGAGAGACCCAGTACTTC
TRBD2 TRBJ2-3 TRBV27 - CASSLGLALTDTQYF TGTGCCAGCAGTCTAGGACTAGCACTTACAGATACGCAGTATTTT
- TRBJ2-3 TRBV28 few CASRAGHRNTQYF TGTGCCAGCAGGGCAGGTCACCGGAATACGCAGTATTTT
TRBD2 TRBJ2-2 TRBV7-9 - CASSLLAGGPSTGELFF TGTGCCAGCAGCCTACTAGCGGGAGGGCCCTCAACCGGGGAGCTGTTTTTT
- TRBJ1-6 TRBV11-3 - CASSQDSSYNSPLHF TGTGCCAGCAGTCAAGACAGCTCCTATAATTCACCCCTCCACTTT
TRBD2 TRBJ2-4 TRBV4-1 - CASSHPPGTTLAKNIQYF TGCGCCAGCAGCCACCCCCCCGGGACTACCCTAGCCAAAAACATTCAGTACTTC
TRBD1 TRBJ1-1 TRBV7-2 - CASSLRGQGNTEAFF TGTGCCAGCAGCTTAAGGGGACAGGGGAATACTGAAGCTTTCTTT
TRBD1 TRBJ2-5 TRBV9 - CASSVDRGVTETQYF TGTGCCAGCAGCGTAGACAGGGGTGTTACGGAGACCCAGTACTTC
- TRBJ2-2 TRBV28 - CASSLSGLGGGELFF TGTGCCAGCAGTTTATCTGGGCTAGGGGGCGGGGAGCTGTTTTTT
- TRBJ2-5 TRBV29-1 - CSVTGLAVQETQYF TGCAGCGTCACAGGGTTAGCGGTCCAAGAGACCCAGTACTTC
- TRBJ2-6 TRBV7-2 - CASSLSSASSGANVLTF TGTGCCAGCAGCTTATCTAGCGCCAGCTCTGGGGCCAACGTCCTGACTTTC
- TRBJ1-4 TRBV9 - CASSPQRGINEKLFF TGTGCCAGCAGCCCCCAGAGAGGGATTAATGAAAAACTGTTTTTT
- TRBJ2-3 TRBV16 - CASSQWQSTDTQYF TGTGCCAGCAGCCAATGGCAGTCCACAGATACGCAGTATTTT
TRBD2 TRBJ2-7 TRBV15 - CATSPVGGVGEQYF TGTGCCACCAGCCCTGTGGGGGGGGTTGGGGAGCAGTACTTC
TRBD2 TRBJ2-7 TRBV9 - CASSARGGPYEQYF TGTGCCAGCAGCGCCCGGGGGGGACCCTACGAGCAGTACTTC
- TRBJ2-7 TRBV7-2 - CASSPLVGGPLGEQYF TGTGCCAGCAGCCCGTTGGTGGGGGGGCCGCTTGGGGAGCAGTACTTC
- TRBJ2-7 TRBV2 - CASMGDTGSEQYF TGTGCCAGCATGGGCGATACAGGGTCCGAGCAGTACTTC
- TRBJ1-5 TRBV7-2 - CASSSEGNQPQHF TGTGCCAGCAGCTCTGAGGGAAATCAGCCCCAGCATTTT